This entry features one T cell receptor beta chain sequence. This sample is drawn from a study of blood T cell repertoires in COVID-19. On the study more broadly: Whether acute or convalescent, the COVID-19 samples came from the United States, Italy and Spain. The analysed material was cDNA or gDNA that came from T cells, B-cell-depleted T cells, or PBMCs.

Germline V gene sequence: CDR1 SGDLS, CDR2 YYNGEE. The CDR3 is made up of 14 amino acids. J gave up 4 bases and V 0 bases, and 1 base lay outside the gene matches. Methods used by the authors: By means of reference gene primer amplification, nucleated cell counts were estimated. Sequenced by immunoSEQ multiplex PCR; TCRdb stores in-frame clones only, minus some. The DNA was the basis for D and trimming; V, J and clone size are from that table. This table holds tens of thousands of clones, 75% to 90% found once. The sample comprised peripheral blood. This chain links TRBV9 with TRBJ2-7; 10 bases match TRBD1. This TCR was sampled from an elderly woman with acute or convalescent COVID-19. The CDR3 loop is CASSVGGQGYEQYF. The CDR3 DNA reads TGTGCCAGCAGCGTAGGGGGACAGGGGTACGAGCAGTACTTC.